These 15 T cell receptor beta chains were sequenced from one sample in a study of identical twins. TCRdb re-derived calls from the 5' RACE reads in MiXCR, one entry per CDR3 protein. The sample shows about 190,000 distinct CDR3 sequences, approximately 16% of them seen only once. These data also formed part of another study, on T cells expressing NK-cell markers.

The sample comprised CD8+ T cells sorted from blood. Receptors were obtained from a woman between 18 and 29 years old in good health.

This clonotype was counted a few times. This chain joins TRBV12-3 or TRBV12-4 and TRBJ2-7; D uncertain. V was cut by 3 bases and J by 2 bases, with 8 bases left in between. The CDR3 contains 13 residues. CDR3 sequence: CASSFAAAYEQYF. In DNA form, the CDR3 reads TGTGCCAGCAGTTTCGCGGCTGCCTACGAGCAGTACTTC.

In its sample, this clonotype was seen a few times. This sequence joins TRBV29-1 and TRBJ1-2, with D perhaps TRBD1 (5 bases). CDR3 size: 15 residues. V lost 0 bases and J 2 bases, leaving 13 bases between the germline ends. Germline CDR1 is SQVTM and CDR2 is ANQGSEA. The CDR3 reads CSVEDPGANNYGYTF. CDR3 DNA sequence: TGCAGCGTTGAAGATCCCGGGGCCAACAACTATGGCTACACCTTC.

The chain employs TRBV3-1 and TRBJ1-1; D not certain. The length of the CDR3 is 15 residues. The ends were cut back, 5 bases at V and 6 bases at J, with 19 bases in the middle. Germline V gene data show CDR1 as LGHDT and CDR2 as YNNKEL (reference sequence). CDR3 amino acids: CASSIPSGLIAEAFF. The DNA for the CDR3 is TGTGCCAGCAGCATCCCGTCCGGTCTAATTGCTGAAGCTTTCTTT.

This clonotype has just a few counts. The gene calls are TRBV20-1 and TRBJ2-1; D may be TRBD2 (6 bases). The V end was cut by 6 bases, the J end by 8 bases, with 14 bases between. From germline, CDR1 is DFQATT and CDR2 SNEGSKA (reference sequence). This CDR3 has 12 residues. CDR3 residues: CSAGGDGDEQFF. The CDR3, as DNA: TGCAGTGCGGGGGGTGACGGGGATGAGCAGTTCTTC.

This chain joins TRBV12-3 or TRBV12-4 and TRBJ2-1; 11 bases align to TRBD2. V lost 8 bases, J lost 5 bases, and 5 bases stayed unmatched. CDR3 length equals 14 residues. The CDR3 nucleotides read TGTGCCAGCGAGTGGACTAGCGGGCACAATGAGCAGTTCTTC. Protein sequence: CASEWTSGHNEQFF.

This sequence joins TRBV12-3 or TRBV12-4 and TRBJ1-2; perhaps TRBD1 as D (5 bases). This CDR3 has 15 residues. Trimming left V 1 base short and J 8 bases short, with 17 bases between. The CDR3 loop reads CASSLEIGTMEGYTF. The CDR3 nucleotides are TGTGCCAGCAGTTTAGAAATCGGGACGATGGAAGGCTACACCTTC.

The rearrangement links TRBV6-5 to TRBJ1-2; a weak D match, TRBD1 (5 bases). The CDR3 consists of 12 residues. The germline gives CDR1 MNHEY, CDR2 SVGAGI. Trimming removed 7 bases from V and 6 bases from J, with 12 bases in between. The CDR3 loop reads CASTLWGHGYTF. The CDR3 region has the DNA TGTGCCAGCACCCTGTGGGGCCATGGCTACACCTTC.

This clonotype has more than one count but fewer than ten. The J gene is TRBJ2-1, the V gene TRBV3-1, with 7 bases fitting TRBD1. In germline, CDR1 is LGHDT, CDR2 YNNKEL (reference sequence). The CDR3 is 16 amino acids. Trimming removed 4 bases from V and 4 bases from J; junction bases left unmatched: 10. CDR3 nucleotide sequence: TGTGCCAGCAGCCCTTCGGGACAGAAAAGTTACAATGAGCAGTTCTTC. Translation gives CASSPSGQKSYNEQFF.

This clonotype was found a few times. This chain links TRBV27 with TRBJ1-2; 7 bases line up with TRBD1. Germline trimming cut 4 bases from V and 6 bases from J; bases unmatched to any gene: 11. Germline V gene data show CDR1 as MNHEY and CDR2 as SMNVEV (reference sequence). This CDR3 comprises 15 residues. DNA of the CDR3: TGTGCCAGCAGTTCAACCCTAAATGGACAGGATGGCTACACCTTC. Residues: CASSSTLNGQDGYTF.

This clonotype has just a few counts. The chain carries TRBV15 and TRBJ2-5; D gene ambiguous. Germline V gene sequence: CDR1 LNHNV, CDR2 YYDKDF (reference sequence). This CDR3 has 13 amino acids. V was pared by 0 bases and J by 5 bases, with 7 bases between. CDR3 protein: CATSRDPGETQYF. The CDR3 DNA reads TGTGCCACCAGCAGAGATCCCGGGGAGACCCAGTACTTC.

This sequence joins TRBV11-2 and TRBJ2-5; D is possibly TRBD1 (6 bases). This CDR3 is 14 amino acids long. Trimming took 3 bases from V and 4 from J, leaving 12 bases between them. CDR1 is SGHAT, CDR2 FQNNGV, per germline. DNA of the CDR3: TGTGCCAGCAGCTTGAGCACAGGGAGAGAGACCCAGTACTTC. Amino acid sequence: CASSLSTGRETQYF.

The table lists this clonotype with a few counts. This chain connects TRBV7-6 to TRBJ2-5; unclear D gene. Looked up from germline, CDR1 is SGHVS and CDR2 is FNYEAQ. The ends were cut back, 0 bases at V and 5 bases at J, with 13 bases in the middle. The CDR3 is made up of 15 amino acids. The CDR3 loop reads CASSLAYAARETQYF. The DNA for the CDR3 is TGTGCCAGCAGCTTAGCGTACGCGGCAAGGGAGACCCAGTACTTC.

This clonotype was seen more than once but under ten times. The chain carries TRBV29-1 and TRBJ2-7; 9 bases match TRBD1. CDR3 length: 14 residues. Germline trimming cut 4 bases from V and 2 bases from J; bases unmatched to any gene: 6. Germline CDR1 SQVTM, CDR2 ANQGSEA. The CDR3 region has the DNA TGCAGCGTTGGCTTTGGGACAGGGACCTACGAGCAGTACTTC. Its translation: CSVGFGTGTYEQYF.

Comments on this clonotype: One end of the junction varies from germline; a read error may be responsible. The chain couples TRBV29-1 to TRBJ2-6; TRBD1 is a possible D gene (6 bases). The V gene's germline CDR1 is SQVTM and CDR2 ANQGSEA. This CDR3 is 17 amino acids long. CDR3 sequence reads: CSVHMDRSYPGAIVLTF. CDR3 coding DNA: TGCAGCGTGCATATGGACAGAAGCTACCCTGGGGCCATCGTCCTGACTTTC.

This clonotype was detected only a few times. The V gene is TRBV7-9, the J gene TRBJ2-2; D not certain. The germline gives CDR1 SEHNR, CDR2 FQNEAQ (reference sequence). V lost 0 bases to trimming and J lost 3 bases, with 8 bases between them. The CDR3 covers 15 residues. The CDR3 sequence is CASSLAGRDTGELFF. The CDR3 nucleotides are TGTGCCAGCAGCTTAGCGGGCAGAGACACCGGGGAGCTGTTTTTT.